The 26 T cell receptor beta chains below come from one sample, sequenced in a study of T cell responses to AZD1222 COVID-19 vaccine. Profiling relied on immunoSEQ multiplex PCR, and the TCRdb table lists in-frame clones only, not all of them. The sample lists roughly 260,000 clones, 80% to 95% seen once, with approximately 0.52% in the top ten. This specimen was peripheral blood, taken on day 0 of AZD1222 vaccination. Source of these receptors: an adult in good health.

This rearrangement joins TRBV3-1 (or the pseudogene TRBV3-2) to TRBJ2-2, with D unclear. Trimming took 1 base from V and 8 from J, leaving 8 bases between them. The CDR3 is 13 amino acids. CDR1 is LGHDT and CDR2 is YNNKEL in the germline V gene (reference sequence). CDR3 in amino acids: CASSQGVSGELFF. As DNA, the CDR3 is TGTGCCAGCAGCCAAGGGGTTTCGGGGGAGCTGTTTTTT.

The chain couples TRBV11-2 to TRBJ2-5; no clear D. Germline-derived CDR1 and CDR2 are SGHAT and FQNNGV. The CDR3 spans 13 residues. Trimming removed 5 bases from V and 3 bases from J, with 10 bases in between. The CDR3 spells CASSPWWEETQYF. CDR3 sequence (DNA): TGTGCCAGCAGCCCATGGTGGGAAGAGACCCAGTACTTC.

The gene calls are TRBV18 and TRBJ2-1, with 11 bases lining up with TRBD2. This CDR3 has 16 amino acids. Germline lookup yields CDR1 KGHSH and CDR2 LQKENI. V dropped 3 bases and J dropped 4; count of bases not matched to a gene: 5. In DNA, the CDR3 is TGTGCCAGCTCACCGCAGACTAGCGGGGCATACAATGAGCAGTTCTTC. This translates into CASSPQTSGAYNEQFF.

This CDR3 reads CASSRDRLLYF. In DNA, the CDR3 is TGTGCCAGTTCCCGCGATAGGCTTCTGTACTTC. The rearrangement joins TRBV19 to TRBJ2-7; D uncertain. CDR1 is LNHDA, CDR2 SQIVND, per germline (reference sequence). V lost 8 bases, J lost 12 bases, and 17 bases lay in between. CDR3 length: 11 residues.

This chain connects TRBV2 to TRBJ2-6; no firm D call. Germline-derived CDR1 and CDR2 are SNHLY and FYNNEI. V was shortened by 7 bases and J by 0 bases, with 16 bases between the two germline ends. This CDR3 region has 17 residues. CDR3 nucleotides: TGTGCCAGCATACTCATAAGGCCACGCTCTGGGGCCAACGTCCTGACTTTC. It codes for CASILIRPRSGANVLTF.

The V and J genes are TRBV5-6 and TRBJ2-7, with D possibly matching TRBD1 (5 bases). Germline-derived CDR1 and CDR2 are SGHDT and YYEEEE. Trimming cost V 2 bases and J 2 bases, with 17 bases left between them. This CDR3 region has 16 residues. The CDR3 loop reads CASSLNQGGVTYEQYF. The CDR3 coding sequence is TGTGCCAGCAGCTTAAATCAGGGTGGTGTCACCTACGAGCAGTACTTC.

With regard to this clone: Other nucleotide sequences from this sample produce the same CDR3. The V gene is TRBV7-2, the J gene TRBJ1-2; D not resolved. The CDR3 totals 13 residues. The germline V and J ends were trimmed by 5 bases and 2 bases, with 9 bases remaining between them. Per germline, CDR1 SGHTA and CDR2 FQGNSA. CDR3 bases: TGTGCCAGCAGCCCGGCGGGGAACTATGGCTACACCTTC. Translation gives CASSPAGNYGYTF.

The genes are TRBV29-1 and TRBJ1-1; D is unclear. This CDR3 region has 14 residues. Germline V gives CDR1 SQVTM, CDR2 ANQGSEA. V dropped 7 bases and J dropped 0 bases, with 15 bases sitting between them. The CDR3: CSAFSIHMNTEAFF. The CDR3 DNA reads TGCAGCGCCTTTTCCATCCACATGAACACTGAAGCTTTCTTT.

The genes are TRBV10-3 and TRBJ1-5; unclear D gene. V shed 0 bases and J shed 8 bases, with 14 bases lying between them. This CDR3 region has 15 residues. Germline V CDR1 and CDR2: ENHRY, SYGVKD. CDR3 sequence: CAISESGPGVEPQHF. Here the CDR3 DNA reads TGTGCCATCAGTGAGTCCGGACCGGGTGTAGAGCCCCAGCATTTT.

The rearrangement uses TRBV5-1 and TRBJ1-5; 7 bases align to TRBD1. Germline V gene data show CDR1 as SGHRS and CDR2 as YFSETQ. V lost 4 bases, J lost 11 bases, and 12 bases stayed unmatched. This CDR3 spans 14 amino acids. DNA of the CDR3: TGCGCCAGCAGCCCCAGGGGGGGGATGGTGGCCCAGCATTTT. This gives the protein CASSPRGGMVAQHF. The full variable domain, its missing parts supplied by reference TRBV5-1 and TRBJ1-5, is KAGVTQTPRYLIKTRGQQVTLSCSPISGHRSVSWYQQTPGQGLQFLFEYFSETQRNKGNFPGRFSGRQFSNSRSEMNVSTLELGDSALYLCASSPRGGMVAQHFGDGTRLSIL.

The CDR3 loop reads CASSQDGGRGLEKLFF. The CDR3 nucleotides read TGTGCCAGCAGCCAAGATGGGGGCAGGGGGCTTGAAAAACTGTTTTTT. V and J are TRBV4-2 and TRBJ1-4, with TRBD1 matching 8 bases. CDR1 LGHNA and CDR2 YNFKEQ come from the germline V gene. Unmatched junction bases numbered 7, after V lost 0 bases and J lost 7 bases. This CDR3 has 16 residues.

This clone was seen only a few times. The V and J genes are TRBV6-4 and TRBJ2-3, with D possibly being TRBD2 (7 bases). Germline-derived CDR1 and CDR2 are MRHNA and SNTAGT. The CDR3 runs 15 residues. The germline V and J ends were trimmed by 0 bases and 4 bases, with 11 bases remaining between them. Here the CDR3 DNA reads TGTGCCAGCAGTGACTCGCCGGGGGGCCCAGATACGCAGTATTTT. Translation gives CASSDSPGGPDTQYF.

The chain joins TRBV23-1 to TRBJ1-3; a weak D match, TRBD1 (5 bases). TRBV23-1 is annotated as an ORF whose role is uncertain. Trimming removed 3 bases at V and 0 bases at J, with 21 bases between. The CDR3 runs 19 residues. The CDR3 is CASSHQMSREGSSGNTIYF. The CDR3 nucleotides are TGCGCCAGCAGTCACCAAATGTCGAGGGAGGGGAGCTCTGGAAACACCATATATTTT.

V is TRBV7-2 and J is TRBJ1-3; possibly TRBD1 for D (5 bases). Germline-derived CDR1 and CDR2 are SGHTA and FQGNSA. The CDR3 is 16 amino acids. Deletions cut 0 bases from V and 0 bases from J, with 9 bases between. CDR3 DNA: TGTGCCAGCAGCTTAGCGGGACGCAACTCTGGAAACACCATATATTTT. It codes for CASSLAGRNSGNTIYF.

The sample holds a few counts of this clone. This chain joins TRBV5-1 and TRBJ2-6; 14 bases are a match to TRBD2. This CDR3 is built from 18 residues. The trim removed 4 bases at V and 4 bases at J, leaving 7 bases unmatched. Germline CDR1 and CDR2: SGHRS and YFSETQ. This CDR3 reads CASSAQGLAGAGANVLTF. CDR3 in DNA: TGCGCCAGCAGCGCCCAGGGACTAGCGGGAGCCGGGGCCAACGTCCTGACTTTC.

This chain links TRBV3-1 (or the pseudogene TRBV3-2) with TRBJ1-1, with D tentatively TRBD1 (5 bases). The CDR3 length is 14 residues. CDR1 and CDR2 from the germline V gene are LGHDT and YNNKEL (reference sequence). Trimming left V 2 bases short and J 6 bases short, with 13 bases between. DNA for the CDR3: TGTGCCAGCAGCCAAAAGGGGATAAGACCTGAAGCTTTCTTT. Its translation is CASSQKGIRPEAFF.

This clone was counted at least ten times. V usage is TRBV5-1 and J usage is TRBJ2-3; TRBD2 aligns across 10 bases. CDR3 length: 14 residues. The germline V gene encodes CDR1 SGHRS and CDR2 YFSETQ. V was pared by 4 bases and J by 5 bases, with 4 bases of the junction left unmatched. CDR3 residues: CASSGLAGEDTQYF. CDR3 sequence (DNA): TGCGCCAGCAGCGGGCTAGCGGGGGAAGATACGCAGTATTTT.

The chain combines TRBV2 with TRBJ2-1, with a tentative D call TRBD1 (6 bases). Trimming took 4 bases from V and 9 from J, leaving 16 bases between them. This CDR3 spans 14 amino acids. The germline V gene encodes CDR1 SNHLY and CDR2 FYNNEI. CDR3 sequence: CASSGVDRRPEQFF. The CDR3 nucleotides are TGTGCCAGCAGTGGGGTAGACAGGAGGCCTGAGCAGTTCTTC.

The chain joins TRBV27 to TRBJ2-7, with 12 nucleotides matching TRBD2. The germline V gene encodes CDR1 MNHEY and CDR2 SMNVEV (reference sequence). CDR3 length: 16 amino acids. The trim removed 0 bases at V and 6 bases at J, leaving 6 bases unmatched. The CDR3 protein is CASSLSLTSGRSEQYF. CDR3 nucleotide sequence: TGTGCCAGCAGTTTATCCCTGACTAGCGGGAGATCCGAGCAGTACTTC.

The rearrangement uses TRBV3-1 (or the pseudogene TRBV3-2) and TRBJ2-7, with D perhaps TRBD2 (6 bases). V was pared by 3 bases and J by 0 bases, with 12 bases between. There are 15 residues in the CDR3. Per the germline V gene, CDR1 is LGHDT and CDR2 is YNNKEL (reference sequence). CDR3 DNA: TGTGCCAGCAGCCACAGGGTGCGGGGCTCCTACGAGCAGTACTTC. Protein product: CASSHRVRGSYEQYF.

The CDR3 is CASGGGPQETQYF. DNA of the CDR3: TGCGCCAGCGGCGGAGGTCCCCAAGAGACCCAGTACTTC. This chain connects TRBV5-1 to TRBJ2-5, with a weak D call TRBD2 (5 bases). The V end lost 7 bases, the J end lost 1 base, and 11 bases lay between the germline ends. The CDR3 spans 13 residues. Germline V gives CDR1 SGHRS, CDR2 YFSETQ.

The V call is TRBV5-6, the J call TRBJ1-5; D is unresolved. V lost 0 bases and J lost 0, with 7 bases in between. The CDR3 contains 15 residues. The germline gives CDR1 SGHDT, CDR2 YYEEEE. CDR3 DNA sequence: TGTGCCAGCAGCTTGGGGGTCAGTAGCAATCAGCCCCAGCATTTT. It translates to CASSLGVSSNQPQHF.

The chain employs TRBV5-8 and TRBJ1-5; D not certain. This CDR3 comprises 11 residues. Germline CDR1 and CDR2: SGHTS and YDEGEE. Trimming stripped 9 bases from V and 1 base from J, with 5 bases between. The CDR3 region has the DNA TGTGCCACCTCGAGCAATCAGCCCCAGCATTTT. Its protein is CATSSNQPQHF. The variable domain in full, completed from reference TRBV5-8 and TRBJ1-5, reads EAGVTQSPTHLIKTRGQQATLRCSPISGHTSVYWYQQALGLGLQFLLWYDEGEERNRGNFPPRFSGRQFPNYSSELNVNALELEDSALYLCATSSNQPQHFGDGTRLSIL.

This clone turned up a few times. V and J are TRBV18 and TRBJ2-7; D could derive from TRBD1 or TRBD2 (5 bases each). In germline, CDR1 is KGHSH, CDR2 LQKENI. CDR3 size: 16 residues. Trimming left V 3 bases short and J 4 bases short, with 19 bases between. This CDR3 is CASSPAPGRGGYEQYF. In DNA form, the CDR3 reads TGTGCCAGCTCACCCGCCCCGGGAAGGGGTGGGTACGAGCAGTACTTC.

The chain joins TRBV2 to TRBJ2-1; unclear D gene. Trimming shortened V by 3 bases and J by 3 bases, and 3 bases separated the two germline ends. CDR1 is SNHLY and CDR2 is FYNNEI in the germline V gene. This CDR3 has 12 residues. The CDR3 DNA follows: TGTGCCAGCAGTGACGGCTACAATGAGCAGTTCTTC. Translation: CASSDGYNEQFF.

The chain combines TRBV7-9 with TRBJ2-3; D is unclear. From germline, CDR1 is SEHNR and CDR2 FQNEAQ (reference sequence). The CDR3 is 15 amino acids. Trimming stripped 3 bases from V and 6 bases from J, with 16 bases between. This chain's CDR3 is CASSLSGTTMDTQYF. CDR3 in DNA: TGTGCCAGCAGCTTGTCTGGTACCACAATGGATACGCAGTATTTT. Full variable domain (rest looked up from reference TRBV7-9 and TRBJ2-3): DTGVSQNPRHKITKRGQNVTFRCDPISEHNRLYWYRQTLGQGPEFLTYFQNEAQLEKSRLLSDRFSAERPKGSFSTLEIQRTEQGDSAMYLCASSLSGTTMDTQYFGPGTRLTVL.